Detailed here is one T cell receptor (beta chain). Its antigen is unidentified. This sample was included in a study of T cells after yellow fever vaccination. Findings and limits, study-wide: Bulk-population clonotypes that are abundant could appear as contaminants in FACS-sorted repertoires.

V gave up 2 bases and J gave up 4 bases, with 11 bases separating them. The V gene's germline CDR1 is LGHDT and CDR2 YNNKEL (reference sequence). This CDR3 contains 14 residues. MiXCR was run by TCRdb on the 5' RACE reads, yielding one entry per CDR3 protein. The table has over 300,000 distinct CDR3 sequences, 4.1% seen once; the top ten hold just under 25%. This sequence joins TRBV3-1 and TRBJ1-1, with a weak D call TRBD1 (6 bases). This receptor was identified in a man between 18 and 35 years old who received the YFV17D yellow fever vaccine. Source: PBMCs, taken 5 days after the yellow fever booster vaccination. The CDR3 spells CASSQRGEGTEAFF. CDR3 bases: TGTGCCAGCAGCCAAAGGGGGGAGGGCACTGAAGCTTTCTTT.